This paragraph reports one T cell receptor beta chain. These data are taken from a study of T cells in Graves' hyperthyroidism and ophthalmopathy. The germline gives CDR1 KGHDR, CDR2 SFDVKD. The CDR3 is made up of 13 amino acids. V was pared by 1 base and J by 7 bases, with 9 bases between. Amplified TCR beta CDR3 regions derived from RNA transcripts. HTBI primers were used for first-round RT-PCR of the TCR CDR3. TCRdb passed the multiplex PCR reads through MiXCR, listing each CDR3 protein once. The sample records more than 500,000 distinct CDR3 sequences, 16% being singletons. Over 9 ml of fresh peripheral blood supplied the PBMCs.

This receptor was identified in a woman between 25 and 40 years old with Graves' hyperthyroidism. V usage is TRBV24-1 and J usage is TRBJ1-2; possible D gene TRBD1, 5 bases. Source material: blood. The CDR3, as DNA: TGTGCCACCAGTGATTTCAGGGAAGGTGGCTACACCTTC. This gives the protein CATSDFREGGYTF.